The table lists the clone carrying this T cell receptor (beta chain) with a few counts. The data originate from a study of blood T cell repertoires in COVID-19. With V trimmed by 1 base and J by 10 bases, 4 bases remained unmatched. The CDR3 is made up of 14 amino acids. CDR1 SGHTA and CDR2 FQGNSA come from the germline V gene. Profiling relied on immunoSEQ multiplex PCR, and the TCRdb table lists in-frame clones only, not all of them. This table holds roughly 330,000 clones, 70% to 90% found once. Material: PBMCs or T cells enriched from blood (not recorded which). This sequence originates from a woman between 25 and 40 years old who had recovered from COVID-19. This chain joins TRBV7-2 and TRBJ1-6; 7 positions agree with TRBD1. This CDR3 reads CASSLEGARSPLHF. The CDR3 bases are TGTGCCAGCAGCTTAGAGGGGGCCCGCTCACCCCTCCACTTT.